The rows below give T cell receptor beta chains drawn from one sample of a study of identical twins. TCRdb re-called the 5' RACE reads with MiXCR, one entry per CDR3 protein. This sample has 1.5 million or so distinct CDR3 sequences; more than 30% occur once, and the top ten carry 0.27%. The sequenced material came from cord blood. The receptors stem from a newborn girl in good health. Each CDR3 is given with its conserved first and last residue. D genes are given only for firm matches. Rows may omit the clone size; those that give it use once, few, many or a size class.

14	TRBV20-1	TRBJ1-6	.	.	CSAREYILNSPLHF	TGCAGTGCTAGAGAATACATTCTGAATTCACCCCTCCACTTT
17	TRBV20-1	TRBJ1-2	TRBD1	few	CSALALRTGTPNYGYTF	TGCAGTGCTCTCGCGCTTCGGACAGGGACCCCTAACTATGGCTACACCTTC
13	TRBV2	TRBJ2-7	TRBD1	.	CASEGTDSYEQYF	TGTGCCAGCGAAGGGACAGACTCCTACGAGCAGTACTTC
14	TRBV7-2	TRBJ2-3	TRBD1	many	CASSSGQGADTQYF	TGTGCCAGCAGCTCGGGACAGGGGGCAGATACGCAGTATTTT
14	TRBV11-1	TRBJ2-5	.	.	CASSSIRGGYEQYF	TGTGCCAGCAGCTCCATCAGGGGGGGCTATGAGCAGTACTTC
16	TRBV11-2	TRBJ2-2	TRBD2	few	CASRRLAGAKAGELFF	TGTGCCAGCAGAAGACTAGCGGGAGCGAAGGCCGGGGAGCTGTTTTTT
16	TRBV5-1	TRBJ2-1	TRBD2	few	CASSPSGTRSANEQFF	TGCGCCAGCAGCCCCTCCGGGACTAGGTCTGCCAATGAGCAGTTCTTC
13	TRBV20-1	TRBJ2-5	.	many	CSARQGTQETQYF	TGCAGTGCTAGACAGGGGACCCAAGAGACCCAGTACTTC
14	TRBV11-2	TRBJ2-7	TRBD2	.	CASTTPGGSYEQYF	TGTGCCAGCACCACCCCCGGGGGGTCCTACGAGCAGTACTTC
14	TRBV20-1	TRBJ2-7	TRBD2	.	CSAHQAASGYEQYF	TGCAGTGCCCACCAGGCGGCTAGCGGGTACGAGCAGTACTTC
15	TRBV12-3/TRBV12-4	TRBJ1-2	TRBD1	.	CASSLRQGDIYGYTF	TGTGCCAGCAGTTTACGACAGGGGGATATCTATGGCTACACCTTC
13	TRBV19	TRBJ1-5	.	few	CASSRQINQPQHF	TGTGCCAGTAGTAGGCAGATCAATCAGCCCCAGCATTTT
14	TRBV20-1	TRBJ1-2	.	.	CSARAGEPNYGYTF	TGCAGTGCTAGGGCAGGGGAACCTAACTATGGCTACACCTTC
14	TRBV3-1	TRBJ2-3	.	.	CASSQDQVSDTQYF	TGTGCCAGCAGCCAAGATCAAGTGAGTGATACGCAGTATTTT
15	TRBV5-1	TRBJ2-2	TRBD2	.	CASSRKRLADEELFF	TGCGCCAGCAGCCGTAAAAGACTAGCGGACGAGGAGCTGTTTTTT
14	TRBV29-1	TRBJ2-4	TRBD1	few	CSVEFVQGAYERYF	TGCAGCGTTGAGTTCGTACAGGGGGCCTACGAGCGGTACTTC
14	TRBV9	TRBJ1-1	.	.	CASSPRTQNTEAFF	TGTGCCAGCAGCCCCCGGACACAGAACACTGAAGCTTTCTTT
13	TRBV12-3/TRBV12-4	TRBJ2-7	.	.	CASRSTRSYEQYF	TGTGCCAGCAGGTCGACTAGAAGCTACGAGCAGTACTTC
15	TRBV3-1	TRBJ2-7	.	few	CASSRKRDTFYEQYF	TGTGCCAGCAGCCGAAAACGGGACACCTTCTACGAGCAGTACTTC
15	TRBV2	TRBJ2-1	.	.	CASSEAVVTSNEQFF	TGTGCCAGCAGTGAAGCGGTAGTGACTAGCAATGAGCAGTTCTTC
14	TRBV29-1	TRBJ2-1	.	few	CSVGTPSSYNEQFF	TGCAGCGTAGGGACTCCCAGCTCCTACAATGAGCAGTTCTTC
18	TRBV7-8	TRBJ2-1	TRBD2	few	CASSLAQRGAFTYNEQFF	TGTGCCAGCAGCTTAGCCCAGCGGGGGGCCTTTACTTACAATGAGCAGTTCTTC
15	TRBV9	TRBJ2-7	TRBD2	few	CASSVGVAGVYEQYF	TGTGCCAGCAGCGTAGGGGTAGCGGGAGTGTACGAGCAGTACTTC
15	TRBV28	TRBJ2-7	.	few	CASSLRGILSYEQYF	TGTGCCAGCAGTTTGAGAGGGATTCTTTCCTACGAGCAGTACTTC
19	TRBV18	TRBJ1-5	TRBD1	few	CASSPTERSGTGGTQPQHF	TGTGCCAGCTCACCTACCGAACGTTCCGGGACAGGGGGGACTCAGCCCCAGCATTTT
15	TRBV5-1	TRBJ1-2	.	few	CASRTPSSGDYGYTF	TGCGCCAGCAGAACCCCTTCCTCAGGGGACTATGGCTACACCTTC
14	TRBV28	TRBJ2-3	TRBD2	.	CASSFFSGGGTQYF	TGTGCCAGCAGTTTCTTCAGCGGGGGCGGTACGCAGTATTTT
16	TRBV20-1	TRBJ1-6	.	.	CSALLTAGSYNSPLHF	TGCAGTGCTCTCCTGACAGCCGGCTCCTATAATTCACCCCTCCACTTT
16	TRBV7-2	TRBJ1-5	.	few	CASSLGAATLNQPQHF	TGTGCCAGCAGCTTAGGGGCAGCGACCCTCAATCAGCCCCAGCATTTT
14	TRBV5-1	TRBJ2-3	TRBD1	.	CASSFDRDMDTQYF	TGCGCCAGCAGCTTCGACAGGGATATGGATACGCAGTATTTT
17	TRBV5-1	TRBJ2-3	.	.	CASSSLSYTASTDTQYF	TGCGCCAGCAGCTCCCTCTCCTACACCGCTAGCACAGATACGCAGTATTTT
17	TRBV9	TRBJ2-3	TRBD2	.	CASSSRRLAGVTDTQYF	TGTGCCAGCAGCTCCAGAAGACTAGCGGGGGTTACAGATACGCAGTATTTT
15	TRBV3-1	TRBJ2-7	TRBD2	.	CASSPSGTRRDEQYF	TGTGCCAGCAGCCCAAGTGGGACTAGGAGAGACGAGCAGTACTTC
17	TRBV7-2	TRBJ1-4	.	few	CASSLAGAFFANEKLFF	TGTGCCAGCAGCTTAGCAGGGGCTTTTTTTGCTAATGAAAAACTGTTTTTT
15	TRBV5-1	TRBJ1-1	.	.	CASSLSLGRNTEAFF	TGCGCCAGCAGCTTGAGTCTAGGGCGGAACACTGAAGCTTTCTTT
12	TRBV20-1	TRBJ2-3	.	few	CSARQAGDTQYF	TGCAGTGCTAGACAAGCTGGCGATACGCAGTATTTT
16	TRBV7-8	TRBJ1-4	.	.	CASSLKRIRTNEKLFF	TGTGCCAGCAGCTTAAAGAGGATTCGGACTAATGAAAAACTGTTTTTT